This TCR beta chain was sequenced for a study of shared clonotypes between healthy human individuals. In replicate PCRs of sorted subsets, around 0.2 ug DNA, tens of thousands of T cell genomes, was used. Using immunoSEQ multiplex PCR, the repertoire was profiled, and TCRdb retains in-frame clones only, with some absent. The table lists 2 million to 2.5 million clones, 90% to 95% of them singletons. Study outcomes and limitations: For naive CD4 cells, roughly 5% of clonotypes were shared across a handful of donors. Rarefaction curves obtained for sorted subsets showed sequencing incomplete despite large depth.

A note on this clone: Its specificity is unknown.

CDR1 KGHSH and CDR2 LQKENI come from the germline V gene. Trimming left V 3 bases short and J 5 bases short, with 10 bases between. The CDR3 spans 13 residues. Sample: naive CD4+ T cells from PBMCs. The subset is: CD45RA+ positively selected. This TCR was recovered from a man younger than 35 in good health. Some clones in this sample may be carry-over from other donors' samples. The genes are TRBV18 and TRBJ2-5; D is uncertain. CDR3 protein: CASSPRVLETQYF. The CDR3 bases are TGTGCCAGCTCACCTAGGGTGTTGGAGACCCAGTACTTC.